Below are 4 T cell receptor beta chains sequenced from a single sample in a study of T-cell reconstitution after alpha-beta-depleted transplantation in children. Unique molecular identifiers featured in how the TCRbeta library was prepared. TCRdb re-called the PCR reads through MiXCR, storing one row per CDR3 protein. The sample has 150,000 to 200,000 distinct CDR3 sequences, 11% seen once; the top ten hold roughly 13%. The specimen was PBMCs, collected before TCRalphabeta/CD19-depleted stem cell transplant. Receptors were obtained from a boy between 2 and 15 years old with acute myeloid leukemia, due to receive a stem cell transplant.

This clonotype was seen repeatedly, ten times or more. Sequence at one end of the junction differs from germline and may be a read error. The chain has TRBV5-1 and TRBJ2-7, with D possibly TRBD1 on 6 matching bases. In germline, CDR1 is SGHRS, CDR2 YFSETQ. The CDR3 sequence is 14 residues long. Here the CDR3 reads CASSLGQGSYEQYF. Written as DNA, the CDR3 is TGTGCCAGCAGCCTGGGACAAGGCTCCTACGAGCAGTACTTC.

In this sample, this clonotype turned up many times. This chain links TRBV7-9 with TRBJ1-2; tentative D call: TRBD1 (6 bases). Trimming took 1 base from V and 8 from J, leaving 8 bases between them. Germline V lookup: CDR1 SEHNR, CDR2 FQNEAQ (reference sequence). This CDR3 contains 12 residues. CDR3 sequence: CASSLGDKGYTF. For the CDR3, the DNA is TGTGCCAGCAGCTTAGGGGACAAGGGCTACACCTTC.

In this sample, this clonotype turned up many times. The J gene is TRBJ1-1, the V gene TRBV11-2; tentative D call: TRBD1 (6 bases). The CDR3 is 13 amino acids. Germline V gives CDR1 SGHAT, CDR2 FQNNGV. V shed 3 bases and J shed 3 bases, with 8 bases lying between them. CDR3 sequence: CASSFEGDTEAFF. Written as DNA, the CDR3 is TGTGCCAGCAGCTTTGAGGGGGACACTGAAGCTTTCTTT.

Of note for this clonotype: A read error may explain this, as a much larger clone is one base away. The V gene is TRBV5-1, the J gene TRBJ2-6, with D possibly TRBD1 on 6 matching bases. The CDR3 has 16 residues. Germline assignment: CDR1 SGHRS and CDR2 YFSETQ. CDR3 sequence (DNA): TGCGCCAGCAGCGAAAAACAGGGAGCTGGGGCCAACGGCCTGACTTTC. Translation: CASSEKQGAGANGLTF. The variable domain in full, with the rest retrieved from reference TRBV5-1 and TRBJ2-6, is KAGVTQTPRYLIKTRGQQVTLSCSPISGHRSVSWYQQTPGQGLQFLFEYFSETQRNKGNFPGRFSGRQFSNSRSEMNVSTLELGDSALYLCASSEKQGAGANGLTFGAGSRLTVL.